The source of this T cell receptor beta chain is a study of T cell responses to AZD1222 COVID-19 vaccine. Comment on this clone: Its specificity is unknown.

V shed 3 bases and J shed 6 bases, with 8 bases lying between them. The CDR3 totals 13 residues. CDR1 is SEHNR, CDR2 FQNEAQ, per germline (reference sequence). Study-wide points: Spike-specific TCR breadth and depth rose after two AZD1222 doses. Reports say nearly half of spike-specific TCRs go after unmutated variant regions.

Some clones are missing from TCRdb's copy, which holds only in-frame ones; the method was immunoSEQ multiplex PCR. Among more than 250,000 clones, roughly 93% were seen once, and the ten largest hold roughly 0.5%. The TCR comes from an adult in good health. The chain uses TRBV7-9 and TRBJ2-2; either TRBD1 or TRBD2 may fit D (5 bases each). Here the sequenced sample was peripheral blood, taken on day 0 of AZD1222 vaccination. CDR3 protein: CASSLGESGELFF. The CDR3 bases are TGTGCCAGCAGCTTGGGGGAATCCGGGGAGCTGTTTTTT. Full variable domain (outside the CDR3, taken from reference TRBV7-9 and TRBJ2-2): DTGVSQNPRHKITKRGQNVTFRCDPISEHNRLYWYRQTLGQGPEFLTYFQNEAQLEKSRLLSDRFSAERPKGSFSTLEIQRTEQGDSAMYLCASSLGESGELFFGEGSRLTVL.